This T cell receptor (beta chain) comes out of a study of cytomegalovirus exposure and HLA in healthy donors. The CDR3 spans 15 residues. The V gene's germline CDR1 is MNHNS and CDR2 SASEGT. V was cut by 3 bases and J by 0 bases, with 6 bases left in between. It was with 60 Vbeta and 13 Jbeta primers that the PCR ran. TCRdb's copy holds only in-frame clones and misses some; the assay was immunoSEQ multiplex PCR. The repertoire holds about 120,000 clones, with over 75% as singletons. Findings and limits, study-wide: TCR beta V- and J-gene trimming was later associated with a missense DCLRE1C variant.

Points on this clone: Its specificity is unknown.

The sequenced sample consisted of PBMCs. This chain joins TRBV6-1 and TRBJ2-6; no reliable D call. The clonotype originates from a male donor in good health and CMV-seropositive. This chain's CDR3 is CASSEGSSGANVLTF. The CDR3 DNA sequence: TGTGCCAGCAGTGAGGGCAGCTCTGGGGCCAACGTCCTGACTTTC.